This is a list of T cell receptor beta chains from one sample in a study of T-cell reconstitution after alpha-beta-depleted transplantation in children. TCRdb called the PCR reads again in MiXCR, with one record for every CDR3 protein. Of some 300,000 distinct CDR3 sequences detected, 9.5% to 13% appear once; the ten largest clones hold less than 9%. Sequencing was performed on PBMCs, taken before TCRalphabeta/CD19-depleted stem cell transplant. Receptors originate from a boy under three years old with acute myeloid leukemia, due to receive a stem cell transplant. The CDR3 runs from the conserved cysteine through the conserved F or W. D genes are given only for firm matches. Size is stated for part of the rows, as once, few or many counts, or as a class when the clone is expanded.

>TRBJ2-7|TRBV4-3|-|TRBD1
CASSQVTGTGGYEQYF
TGCGCCAGCAGCCAAGTCACCGGGACAGGGGGCTACGAGCAGTACTTC
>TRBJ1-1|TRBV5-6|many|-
CASSFAPTRAQSEAFF
TGTGCCAGCAGCTTCGCACCGACCAGAGCACAGTCCGAAGCTTTCTTT
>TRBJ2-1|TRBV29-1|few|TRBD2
CSVDSPGLAYVSSYNEQFF
TGCAGCGTTGATTCGCCGGGACTAGCGTATGTAAGCTCCTACAATGAGCAGTTCTTC
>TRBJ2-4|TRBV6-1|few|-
CASSEVRERNIQYF
TGTGCCAGCAGTGAAGTGAGGGAGAGAAACATTCAGTACTTC
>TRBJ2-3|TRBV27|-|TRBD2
CASSLYPPIPGSGGLTDTQYF
TGTGCCAGCAGTCTATATCCCCCGATTCCTGGTAGCGGGGGGTTGACAGATACGCAGTATTTT
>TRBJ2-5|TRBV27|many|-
CASQGLQETQYF
TGTGCCAGCCAGGGACTTCAAGAGACCCAGTACTTC
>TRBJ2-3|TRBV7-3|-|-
CASSLTDERFSSTDTQYF
TGTGCCAGCAGCTTAACTGACGAGCGGTTTTCTAGCACAGATACGCAGTATTTT
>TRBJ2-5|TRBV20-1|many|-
CSARSMAQETQYF
TGCAGTGCTAGATCGATGGCCCAAGAGACCCAGTACTTC
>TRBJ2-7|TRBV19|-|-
CASRGVGPTYEQYF
TGTGCCAGTAGGGGAGTGGGTCCCACCTACGAGCAGTACTTC
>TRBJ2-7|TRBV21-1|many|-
CASSKTAESSYEQYF
TGTGCCAGCAGCAAAACGGCGGAAAGCTCCTACGAGCAGTACTTC
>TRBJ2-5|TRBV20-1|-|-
CSARDPPGTSQETQYF
TGCAGTGCTAGAGACCCTCCCGGGACTTCCCAAGAGACCCAGTACTTC
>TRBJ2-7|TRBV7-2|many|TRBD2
CASSLVYSGSSYEQYF
TGTGCCAGCAGCTTAGTGTATAGCGGGAGCTCCTACGAGCAGTACTTC
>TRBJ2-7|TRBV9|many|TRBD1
CASSVGQAGYEQYF
TGTGCCAGCAGCGTCGGACAGGCTGGGTACGAGCAGTACTTC
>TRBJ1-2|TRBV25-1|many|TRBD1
CASSGGQVVNGYTF
TGTGCCAGCAGTGGAGGACAGGTTGTCAATGGCTACACCTTC
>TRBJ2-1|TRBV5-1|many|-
CASSLQSSYNEQFF
TGCGCCAGCAGCTTGCAGAGCTCCTACAATGAGCAGTTCTTC
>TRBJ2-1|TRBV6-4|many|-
CASSATDNNEQFF
TGTGCCAGCAGTGCCACGGACAACAATGAGCAGTTCTTC
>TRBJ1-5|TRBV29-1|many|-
CRAGRIGNQPQHF
TGCAGGGCCGGCCGAATAGGCAATCAGCCCCAGCATTTT